Listed here are 24 T cell receptor beta chains from one sample, sequenced in a study of cytomegalovirus exposure and HLA in healthy donors. The PCR made use of 60 Vbeta and 13 Jbeta primers. Produced via immunoSEQ multiplex PCR; TCRdb's table is partial and in-frame only. The sample holds 60,000 to 70,000 clones, approximately 60% seen once. The sample taken for sequencing was PBMCs. These receptor sequences come from a woman between 50 and 59 years old in good health and CMV-seronegative.

This clone was recorded a few times. The chain combines TRBV9 with TRBJ2-7, with 7 bases fitting TRBD2. Germline loops: CDR1 SGDLS, CDR2 YYNGEE. The V and J ends lost 0 bases and 6 bases, in that order; junction bases with no gene match: 9. The CDR3 spans 15 residues. The CDR3 nucleotides read TGTGCCAGCAGCGTAGGTCGGGGGGTGGCAACCGAGCAGTACTTC. It is translated as CASSVGRGVATEQYF.

The chain couples TRBV7-3 to TRBJ1-2; D gene ambiguous. V was pared by 5 bases and J by 0 bases, with 10 bases between. CDR3 size: 14 residues. CDR1 SGHTA and CDR2 FQGTGA come from the germline V gene. The CDR3, as DNA: TGTGCCAGCAGCCCCTATCCTTCTAACTATGGCTACACCTTC. Residues: CASSPYPSNYGYTF.

The chain joins TRBV29-1 to TRBJ1-5; D ambiguous. This CDR3 region has 12 residues. From germline, CDR1 is SQVTM and CDR2 ANQGSEA. Trimming took off 7 bases at V and 5 bases at J, with 12 bases between the two ends. The DNA for the CDR3 is TGCAGCGCTAAGGAGGGAGATCAGCCCCAGCATTTT. It translates to CSAKEGDQPQHF. The whole variable domain, filled in from reference TRBV29-1 and TRBJ1-5, reads SAVISQKPSRDICQRGTSLTIQCQVDSQVTMMFWYRQQPGQSLTLIATANQGSEATYESGFVIDKFPISRPNLTFSTLTVSNMSPEDSSIYLCSAKEGDQPQHFGDGTRLSIL.

The V gene is TRBV10-2, the J gene TRBJ1-5, with 9 bases identical to TRBD1. The CDR3 spans 16 residues. Germline loops: CDR1 WSHSY, CDR2 SAAADI. Trimming removed 5 bases from V and 4 bases from J; junction bases left unmatched: 9. The CDR3 DNA reads TGCGCCAGCAGTCAACCACAGGGGGCGCGAAATCAGCCCCAGCATTTT. Its protein is CASSQPQGARNQPQHF.

The V call is TRBV11-1, the J call TRBJ2-4, with D perhaps matching TRBD2 (5 bases). This CDR3 comprises 13 residues. Germline V gene sequence: CDR1 SGHAT, CDR2 FQDESV (reference sequence). Trimming cost V 1 base and J 11 bases, with 12 bases left between them. The CDR3 DNA reads as TGTGCCAGCAGCTTAGAAGGGAGCCTATTTCAGTACTTC. This encodes CASSLEGSLFQYF.

The V call is TRBV2, the J call TRBJ2-3; TRBD2 aligns across 7 bases. The V and J ends lost 7 bases and 3 bases, in that order; junction bases with no gene match: 10. This CDR3 comprises 15 residues. Germline V lookup: CDR1 SNHLY, CDR2 FYNNEI. CDR3 in DNA: TGTGCCAGCACACAGACTAGCTGGGGGACAGATACGCAGTATTTT. It specifies CASTQTSWGTDTQYF.

The CDR3 DNA follows: TGCGCCAGCAGCCGACGCTCGACAGCCTCAACTAATGAAAAACTGTTTTTT. Protein product: CASSRRSTASTNEKLFF. The chain is built from TRBV5-1 and TRBJ1-4; D might be TRBD1 (5 bases). V was shortened by 4 bases and J by 0 bases, with 16 bases between the two germline ends. CDR1 is SGHRS and CDR2 is YFSETQ in the germline V gene. This CDR3 comprises 17 residues.

This chain links TRBV5-6 with TRBJ2-7; 8 bases are a match to TRBD2. Germline CDR1 is SGHDT and CDR2 is YYEEEE. CDR3 length: 15 residues. V gave up 5 bases and J gave up 4 bases; unmatched junction bases: 11. CDR3 loop: CASSLSGITLYEQYF. Written as DNA, the CDR3 is TGTGCCAGCAGTCTTAGCGGGATAACTCTTTACGAGCAGTACTTC.

This clone was observed a few times. The chain employs TRBV5-4 and TRBJ2-7; D is possibly TRBD1 (6 bases). With 4 bases removed from V and 6 bases from J, the gap between germline ends came to 14 bases. This CDR3 is built from 13 residues. Germline-derived CDR1 and CDR2 are SGHNT and YYREEE (reference sequence). The CDR3 here is CASSQSTGTEQYF. As DNA, the CDR3 is TGTGCCAGCAGCCAATCCACAGGGACCGAGCAGTACTTC.

The V call is TRBV18, the J call TRBJ2-7; D possibly corresponds to TRBD1 (6 bases). The CDR3 is 16 residues long. Trimming stripped 6 bases from V and 4 bases from J, with 22 bases between. Germline assignment: CDR1 KGHSH and CDR2 LQKENI. The CDR3 bases are TGTGCCAGCTCTCAGACCCCGGGGACAAGGGGTTACGAGCAGTACTTC. Its translation: CASSQTPGTRGYEQYF.

J is TRBJ2-7 and V is TRBV29-1; 7 bases line up with TRBD1. V gave up 7 bases and J gave up 5 bases; unmatched junction bases: 11. This CDR3 region has 13 residues. Germline assignment: CDR1 SQVTM and CDR2 ANQGSEA. DNA of the CDR3: TGCAGCGGTCAAGGGGGCGGCGGAGACGAGCAGTACTTC. It codes for CSGQGGGGDEQYF.

V usage is TRBV27 and J usage is TRBJ1-1, with TRBD1 matching over 8 bases. V lost 3 bases, J lost 5 bases, and 8 bases stayed unmatched. Germline loops: CDR1 MNHEY, CDR2 SMNVEV (reference sequence). This CDR3 contains 15 residues. The CDR3 sequence: CASSFIQTGETEAFF. The CDR3 bases are TGTGCCAGCAGTTTTATACAGACAGGGGAGACTGAAGCTTTCTTT.

The DNA of the CDR3 is TGTGCCAGCAGCTTTGACAGGCCCACCTACAATGAGCAGTTCTTC. Translated, it gives CASSFDRPTYNEQFF. The rearrangement links TRBV5-6 to TRBJ2-1, with D possibly TRBD1 on 6 matching bases. The CDR3 extends over 15 amino acids. Trimming cost V 2 bases and J 2 bases, with 11 bases left between them. Germline-derived CDR1 and CDR2 are SGHDT and YYEEEE.

The chain carries TRBV15 and TRBJ1-2, with D possibly matching TRBD1 (5 bases). The V gene lost 5 bases and the J gene lost 11 bases, with 24 bases spanning the gap. The germline V gene encodes CDR1 LNHNV and CDR2 YYDKDF (reference sequence). The CDR3 is 15 amino acids. The CDR3 loop reads CATSGPSGGRGVYTF. CDR3 nucleotides: TGTGCCACCAGCGGGCCATCCGGGGGTCGGGGTGTGTACACCTTC.

The CDR3 region is CASSFHSEAGYTF. In DNA form, the CDR3 reads TGTGCCAGCAGCTTCCACTCGGAGGCTGGCTACACCTTC. The genes are TRBV9 and TRBJ1-2; D is ambiguous. Germline V CDR1 and CDR2: SGDLS, YYNGEE. V shed 4 bases and J shed 7 bases, with 14 bases lying between them. The CDR3 is 13 residues long.

By its share, this clone is medium-sized. The gene calls are TRBV28 and TRBJ1-5; possible D gene TRBD1, 6 bases. The germline CDR1 and CDR2 sequences are MDHEN and SYDVKM. The CDR3 spans 16 residues. V shed 2 bases and J shed 5 bases, with 16 bases lying between them. CDR3 sequence (DNA): TGTGCCAGCAGTTTAGATATTGGGACAATGGATCAGCCCCAGCATTTT. Translation gives CASSLDIGTMDQPQHF.

This clone showed up just once. The CDR3 DNA reads as TGCGCCAGCAGCTTGGGAGGCGAAAATGAAGCTTTCTTT. Translation: CASSLGGENEAFF. The chain recombines TRBV5-1 with TRBJ1-1, with no clear D. The CDR3 is made up of 13 amino acids. The germline gives CDR1 SGHRS, CDR2 YFSETQ. Trimming shortened V by 0 bases and J by 7 bases, and 10 bases separated the two germline ends.

The chain recombines TRBV4-3 with TRBJ1-2; tentative D call: TRBD1 (5 bases). Germline V gene lookup returns CDR1 LGHNA and CDR2 YSLEER. The V end was cut by 1 base, the J end by 2 bases, with 14 bases between. The CDR3 sequence is 16 residues long. The CDR3 DNA reads TGCGCCAGCAGCCAAGTGGGGGGATATGAGAACTATGGCTACACCTTC. It translates to CASSQVGGYENYGYTF.

The chain employs TRBV7-9 and TRBJ1-2, with 11 bases fitting TRBD1. The CDR3 has 15 amino acids. In germline, CDR1 is SEHNR, CDR2 FQNEAQ (reference sequence). The V segment lost 1 base and the J segment 4 bases; nucleotides outside the gene matches: 2. The CDR3: CASSLGGTGGYGYTF. CDR3 nucleotides: TGTGCCAGCAGCTTAGGTGGGACAGGGGGCTATGGCTACACCTTC.

The chain has TRBV7-2 and TRBJ2-7, with a tentative D call TRBD1 (6 bases). The CDR3 is 13 amino acids. From germline, CDR1 is SGHTA and CDR2 FQGNSA. Deletions cut 0 bases from V and 12 bases from J, with 15 bases between. The CDR3 region is CASSLASPGDLYF. The DNA of the CDR3 is TGTGCCAGCAGCTTAGCAAGTCCAGGGGATCTGTACTTC.

The genes are TRBV7-2 and TRBJ2-7; D gene unclear. V lost 2 bases to trimming and J lost 5 bases, with 13 bases between them. The CDR3 has 14 amino acids. Germline loops: CDR1 SGHTA, CDR2 FQGNSA. This CDR3 reads CASSLTQVMHEQYF. CDR3 sequence (DNA): TGTGCCAGCAGCTTAACTCAAGTGATGCACGAGCAGTACTTC.

The rearrangement joins TRBV5-1 to TRBJ2-7; D unclear. The CDR3 has 14 residues. Deletions cut 5 bases from V and 3 bases from J, with 15 bases between. CDR1 is SGHRS and CDR2 is YFSETQ in the germline V gene. The CDR3: CASSFSHSGYEQYF. The CDR3 DNA is TGCGCCAGCAGTTTTTCCCATAGTGGCTACGAGCAGTACTTC. The variable domain in full, with the rest retrieved from reference TRBV5-1 and TRBJ2-7, is KAGVTQTPRYLIKTRGQQVTLSCSPISGHRSVSWYQQTPGQGLQFLFEYFSETQRNKGNFPGRFSGRQFSNSRSEMNVSTLELGDSALYLCASSFSHSGYEQYFGPGTRLTVT.

The rearrangement uses TRBV5-4 and TRBJ2-6, with TRBD2 as a possible D gene (6 bases). V was clipped by 3 bases and J by 1 base, with 11 bases between them. Germline V CDR1 and CDR2: SGHNT, YYREEE (reference sequence). The CDR3 is made up of 16 amino acids. The CDR3 DNA reads as TGTGCCAGCAGCTCCGGACGGGAGTCTGGGGCCAACGTCCTGACTTTC. Protein product: CASSSGRESGANVLTF.

This clone was observed a handful of times. The chain couples TRBV5-1 to TRBJ1-1; 7 positions agree with TRBD1. CDR1 SGHRS and CDR2 YFSETQ come from the germline V gene. The CDR3 runs to 16 residues. The J segment lost 1 base and the V segment lost 3 bases, leaving 9 bases of the junction unmatched. The CDR3 nucleotides are TGCGCCAGCAGCTCCCCGACAGGGTGGAGGAACACTGAAGCTTTCTTT. Translating gives CASSSPTGWRNTEAFF.